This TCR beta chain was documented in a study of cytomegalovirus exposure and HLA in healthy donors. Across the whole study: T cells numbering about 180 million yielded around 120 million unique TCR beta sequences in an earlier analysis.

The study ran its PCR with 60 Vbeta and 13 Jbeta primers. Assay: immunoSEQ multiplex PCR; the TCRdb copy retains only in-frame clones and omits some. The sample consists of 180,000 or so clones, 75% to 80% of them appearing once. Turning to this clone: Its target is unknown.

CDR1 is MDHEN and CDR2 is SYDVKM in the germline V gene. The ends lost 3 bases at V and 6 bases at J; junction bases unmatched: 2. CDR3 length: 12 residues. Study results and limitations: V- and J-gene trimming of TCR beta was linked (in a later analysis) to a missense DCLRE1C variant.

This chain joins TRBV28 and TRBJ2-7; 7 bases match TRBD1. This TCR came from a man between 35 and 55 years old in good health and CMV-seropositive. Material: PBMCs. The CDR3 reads CASSFPGGEQYF. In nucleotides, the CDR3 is TGTGCCAGCAGTTTTCCAGGGGGCGAGCAGTACTTC. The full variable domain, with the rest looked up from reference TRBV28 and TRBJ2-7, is DVKVTQSSRYLVKRTGEKVFLECVQDMDHENMFWYRQDPGLGLRLIYFSYDVKMKEKGDIPEGYSVSREKKERFSLILESASTNQTSMYLCASSFPGGEQYFGPGTRLTVT.